The source of this T cell receptor beta chain is a study of blood T cell repertoires in COVID-19. On the study more broadly: The samples span acute and convalescent COVID-19 from the United States, Italy and Spain. In each case, the material was cDNA or gDNA derived from T cells, B-cell-depleted T cells, or PBMCs.

V shed 4 bases and J shed 6 bases, with 14 bases lying between them. In germline, CDR1 is SGHNT, CDR2 YYREEE (reference sequence). The CDR3 has 14 residues. Assay used: immunoSEQ multiplex PCR; TCRdb lists only in-frame clones, some missing. The table shows approximately 210,000 clones, with over 75% occurring only once. This TCR came from a woman aged 40 to 50 with acute or convalescent COVID-19. Sequencing used peripheral blood. The chain combines TRBV5-4 with TRBJ2-1; D might be TRBD2 (5 bases). This CDR3 is CASSTMGVINEQFF. The DNA for the CDR3 is TGTGCCAGCAGCACCATGGGAGTGATCAATGAGCAGTTCTTC.